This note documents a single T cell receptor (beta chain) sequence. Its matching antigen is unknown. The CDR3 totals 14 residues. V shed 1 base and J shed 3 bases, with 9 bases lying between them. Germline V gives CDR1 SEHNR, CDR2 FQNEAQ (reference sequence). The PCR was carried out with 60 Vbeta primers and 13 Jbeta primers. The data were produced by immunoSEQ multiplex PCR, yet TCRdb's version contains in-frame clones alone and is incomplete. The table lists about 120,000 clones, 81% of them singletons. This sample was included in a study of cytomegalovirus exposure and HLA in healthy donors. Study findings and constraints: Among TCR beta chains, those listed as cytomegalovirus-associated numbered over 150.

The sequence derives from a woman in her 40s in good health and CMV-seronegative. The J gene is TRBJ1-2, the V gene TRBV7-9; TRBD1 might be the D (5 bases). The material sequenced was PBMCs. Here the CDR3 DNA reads TGTGCCAGCAGCTTAGTAGGCAGGGACTATGGCTACACCTTC. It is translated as CASSLVGRDYGYTF.